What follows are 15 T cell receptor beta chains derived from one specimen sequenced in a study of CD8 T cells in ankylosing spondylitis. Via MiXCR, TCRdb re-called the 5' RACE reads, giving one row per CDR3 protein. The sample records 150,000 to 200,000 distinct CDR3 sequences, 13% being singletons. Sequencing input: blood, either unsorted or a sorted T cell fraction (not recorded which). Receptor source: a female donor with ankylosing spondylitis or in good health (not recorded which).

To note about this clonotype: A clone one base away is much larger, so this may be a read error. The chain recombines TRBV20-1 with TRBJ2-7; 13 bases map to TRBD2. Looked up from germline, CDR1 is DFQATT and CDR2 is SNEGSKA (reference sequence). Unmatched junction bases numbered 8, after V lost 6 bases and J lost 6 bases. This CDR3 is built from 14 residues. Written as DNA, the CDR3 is TGCAGTGCAAGGGGACTAGCGGGGAGCTGCGAGCAGTACTTC. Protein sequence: CSARGLAGSCEQYF.

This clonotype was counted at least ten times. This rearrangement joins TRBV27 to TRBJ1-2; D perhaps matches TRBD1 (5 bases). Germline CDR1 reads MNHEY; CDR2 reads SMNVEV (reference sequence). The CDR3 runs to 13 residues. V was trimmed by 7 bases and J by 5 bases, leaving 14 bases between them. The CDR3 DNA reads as TGTGCCAGCACCAAGAACAGGCTATATGGCTACACCTTC. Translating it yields CASTKNRLYGYTF.

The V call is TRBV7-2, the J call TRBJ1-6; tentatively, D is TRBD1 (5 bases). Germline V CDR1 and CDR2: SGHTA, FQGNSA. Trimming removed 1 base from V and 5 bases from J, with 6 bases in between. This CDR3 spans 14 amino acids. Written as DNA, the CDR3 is TGTGCCAGCAGCTTAGGGGGCAATAATTCACCCCTCCACTTT. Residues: CASSLGGNNSPLHF.

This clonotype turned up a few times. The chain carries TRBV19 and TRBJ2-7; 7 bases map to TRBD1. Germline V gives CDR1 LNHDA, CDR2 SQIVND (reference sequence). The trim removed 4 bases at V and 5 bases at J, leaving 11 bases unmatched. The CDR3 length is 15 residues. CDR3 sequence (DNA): TGTGCCAGTAGTACCGCGACAGGGAAGTGGGACGAGCAGTACTTC. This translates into CASSTATGKWDEQYF.

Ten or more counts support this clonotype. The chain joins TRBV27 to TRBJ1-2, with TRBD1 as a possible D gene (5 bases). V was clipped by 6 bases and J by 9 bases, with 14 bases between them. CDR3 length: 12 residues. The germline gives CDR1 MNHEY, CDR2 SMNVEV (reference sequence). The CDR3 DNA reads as TGTGCCAGCAGAGACAGCGGGGCGCGCTACACCTTC. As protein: CASRDSGARYTF.

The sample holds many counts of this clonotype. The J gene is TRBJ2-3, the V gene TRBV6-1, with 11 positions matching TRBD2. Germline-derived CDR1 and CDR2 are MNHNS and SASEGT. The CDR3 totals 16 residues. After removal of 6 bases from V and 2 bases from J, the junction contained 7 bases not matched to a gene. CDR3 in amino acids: CASRPGTSGYTDTQYF. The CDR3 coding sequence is TGTGCCAGCAGACCAGGGACTAGCGGTTACACAGATACGCAGTATTTT.

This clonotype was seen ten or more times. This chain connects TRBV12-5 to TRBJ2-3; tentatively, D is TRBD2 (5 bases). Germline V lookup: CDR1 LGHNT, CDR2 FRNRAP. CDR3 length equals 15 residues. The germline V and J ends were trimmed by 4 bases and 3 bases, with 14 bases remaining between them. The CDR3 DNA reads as TGTGCTAGTGGTTCGGAAGGACTGTTGACAGATACGCAGTATTTT. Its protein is CASGSEGLLTDTQYF.

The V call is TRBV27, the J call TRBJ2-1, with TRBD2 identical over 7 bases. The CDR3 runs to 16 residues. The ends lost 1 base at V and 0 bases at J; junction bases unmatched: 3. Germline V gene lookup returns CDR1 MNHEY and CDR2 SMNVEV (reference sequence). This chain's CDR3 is CASSLLGGSSYNEQFF. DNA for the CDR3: TGTGCCAGCAGTTTATTAGGCGGGAGCTCCTACAATGAGCAGTTCTTC.

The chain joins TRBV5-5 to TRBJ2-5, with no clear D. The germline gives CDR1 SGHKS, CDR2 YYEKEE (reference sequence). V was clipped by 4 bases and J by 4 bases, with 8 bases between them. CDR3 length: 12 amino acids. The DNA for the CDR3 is TGTGCCAGCAGCACCACAGTAGAGACCCAGTACTTC. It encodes CASSTTVETQYF. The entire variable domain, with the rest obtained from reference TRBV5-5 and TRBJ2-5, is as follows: DAGVTQSPTHLIKTRGQQVTLRCSPISGHKSVSWYQQVLGQGPQFIFQYYEKEERGRGNFPDRFSARQFPNYSSELNVNALLLGDSALYLCASSTTVETQYFGPGTRLLVL.

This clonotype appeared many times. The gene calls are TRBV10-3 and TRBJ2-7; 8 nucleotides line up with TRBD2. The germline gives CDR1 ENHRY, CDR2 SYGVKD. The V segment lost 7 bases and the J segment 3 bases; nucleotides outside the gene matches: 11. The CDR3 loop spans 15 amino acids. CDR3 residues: CAITPGLREVYEQYF. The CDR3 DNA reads TGTGCCATCACCCCGGGTCTGCGGGAGGTCTACGAGCAGTACTTC.

The CDR3 DNA follows: TGTGCCAGCAGCCAAGAAGGACACGGGGACCTGGGCATTCAGTACTTC. Amino acids: CASSQEGHGDLGIQYF. The chain recombines TRBV4-2 with TRBJ2-4; D is possibly TRBD1 or TRBD2 (5 bases each). The germline V gene encodes CDR1 LGHNA and CDR2 YNFKEQ. V gave up 0 bases and J gave up 9 bases, with 18 bases separating them. CDR3 length: 16 amino acids.

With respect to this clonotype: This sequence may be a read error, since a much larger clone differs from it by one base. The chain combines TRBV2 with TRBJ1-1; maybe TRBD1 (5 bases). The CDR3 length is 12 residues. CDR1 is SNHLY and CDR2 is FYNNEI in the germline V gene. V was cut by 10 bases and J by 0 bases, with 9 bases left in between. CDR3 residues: CANRGMNTEAFF. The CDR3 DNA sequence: TGTGCCAACCGGGGGATGAACACTGAAGCTTTCTTT.

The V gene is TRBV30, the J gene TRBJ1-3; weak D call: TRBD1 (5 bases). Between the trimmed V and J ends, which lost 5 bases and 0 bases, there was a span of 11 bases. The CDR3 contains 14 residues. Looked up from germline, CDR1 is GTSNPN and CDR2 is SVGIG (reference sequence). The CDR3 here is CAWDSYYSGNTIYF. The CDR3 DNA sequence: TGTGCCTGGGACAGTTACTACTCTGGAAACACCATATATTTT.

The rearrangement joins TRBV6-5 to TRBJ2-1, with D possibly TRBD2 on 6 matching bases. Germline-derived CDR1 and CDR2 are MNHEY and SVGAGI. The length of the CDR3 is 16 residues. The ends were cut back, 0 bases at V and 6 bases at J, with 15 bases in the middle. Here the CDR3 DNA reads TGTGCCAGCAGTTACTCCGGACTACCCGCGGGCAATGAGCAGTTCTTC. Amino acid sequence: CASSYSGLPAGNEQFF.

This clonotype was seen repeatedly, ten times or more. The CDR3, as DNA: TGTGCCAGCGCTGCAGTGAACACCGGGGAGCTGTTTTTT. This encodes CASAAVNTGELFF. This rearrangement joins TRBV7-8 to TRBJ2-2; D not resolved. Germline V gene data show CDR1 as SGHVS and CDR2 as FQNEAQ. The length of the CDR3 is 13 residues. Trimming removed 8 bases from V and 1 base from J, with 8 bases in between. Combining the CDR3 with reference TRBV7-8 and TRBJ2-2 gives the whole variable domain GAGVSQSPRYKVAKRGQDVALRCDPISGHVSLFWYQQALGQGPEFLTYFQNEAQLDKSGLPSDRFFAERPEGSVSTLKIQRTQQEDSAVYLCASAAVNTGELFFGEGSRLTVL.